This T cell receptor beta chain was obtained from a study of CXCR3-negative and CXCR3-positive naive CD8 T cells. Turning to this clonotype: As yet, its antigen is unknown.

The CDR3 runs to 14 residues. CDR1 MDHEN and CDR2 SYDVKM come from the germline V gene. Study-level results: The study found more hydrophobic TRB CDR3s in CXCR3-positive naive cells than in CXCR3-negative naive cells. Both naive subsets, CXCR3-negative and CXCR3-positive, displayed similar TRBV-TRBJ usage, unlike memory cells. Diversity was high in both naive subsets and much lower in memory cells.

With UMI labels, 5' RACE was used to prepare the TRB cDNA libraries. TCRdb re-called the 5' RACE reads, yielding one record per CDR3 amino acid sequence without DNA. The sample yields roughly 130,000 distinct CDR3 sequences, of which the top ten take up around 0.54%. The chain uses TRBV28 and TRBJ1-4; the TCRdb D gene call, TRBD1, has no DNA to confirm it. Sequenced sample: naive CXCR3+ CD8+ T cells from blood. Subset in this sample: CD45RO-CCR7+CD27+CD95- naive CD8+ T cells expressing CXCR3 (TNR3+). The sequence came from a human donor in good health. Some clones in this sample may be carry-over from other donors' samples. CDR3 sequence: CASSPVPRNEKLFF.